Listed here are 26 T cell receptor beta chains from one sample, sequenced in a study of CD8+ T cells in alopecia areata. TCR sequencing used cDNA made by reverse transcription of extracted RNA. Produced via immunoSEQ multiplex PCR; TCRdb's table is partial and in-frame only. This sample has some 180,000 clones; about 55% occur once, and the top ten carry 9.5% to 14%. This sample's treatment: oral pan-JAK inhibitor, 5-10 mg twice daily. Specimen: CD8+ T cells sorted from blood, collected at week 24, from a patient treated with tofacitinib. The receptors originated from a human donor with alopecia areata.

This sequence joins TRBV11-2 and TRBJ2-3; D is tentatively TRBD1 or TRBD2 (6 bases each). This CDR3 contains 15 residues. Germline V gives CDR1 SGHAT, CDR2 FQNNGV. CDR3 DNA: TGTGCTACTCGTCGGTCGGGGGCCAGCACAGATACGCAGTATTTT. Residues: CATRRSGASTDTQYF.

CDR3 sequence reads: CASSALGSYEQYF. The CDR3, as DNA: TGTGCCAGCAGCGCCTTGGGCTCCTACGAGCAGTACTTC. The V gene is TRBV27, the J gene TRBJ2-7; D not certain. Germline V lookup: CDR1 MNHEY, CDR2 SMNVEV (reference sequence). CDR3 length equals 13 residues. V gave up 6 bases and J gave up 0 bases, with 9 bases separating them.

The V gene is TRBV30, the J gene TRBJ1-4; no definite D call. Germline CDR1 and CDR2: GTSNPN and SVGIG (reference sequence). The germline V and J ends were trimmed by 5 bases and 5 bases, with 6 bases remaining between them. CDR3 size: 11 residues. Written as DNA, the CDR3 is TGTGCCTGGTCAGAAAATGAAAAACTGTTTTTT. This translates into CAWSENEKLFF.

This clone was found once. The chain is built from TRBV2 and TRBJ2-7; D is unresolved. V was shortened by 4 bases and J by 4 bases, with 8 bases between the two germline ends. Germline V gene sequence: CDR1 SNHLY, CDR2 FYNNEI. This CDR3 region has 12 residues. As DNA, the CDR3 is TGTGCCAGCAGTGTGGAGTTTTACGAGCAGTACTTC. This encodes CASSVEFYEQYF.

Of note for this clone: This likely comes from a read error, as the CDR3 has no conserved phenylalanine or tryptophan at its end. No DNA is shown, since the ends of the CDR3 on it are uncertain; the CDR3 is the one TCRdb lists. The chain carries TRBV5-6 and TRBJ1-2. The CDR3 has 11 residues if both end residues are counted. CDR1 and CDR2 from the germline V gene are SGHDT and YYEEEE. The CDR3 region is CASSLGVSLIL.

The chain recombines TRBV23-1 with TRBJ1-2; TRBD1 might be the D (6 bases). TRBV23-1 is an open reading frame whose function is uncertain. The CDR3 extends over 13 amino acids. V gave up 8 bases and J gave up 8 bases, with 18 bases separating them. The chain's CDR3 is CASSSTGSKGYTF. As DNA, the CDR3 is TGCGCCAGCTCATCTACAGGGTCAAAAGGCTACACCTTC.

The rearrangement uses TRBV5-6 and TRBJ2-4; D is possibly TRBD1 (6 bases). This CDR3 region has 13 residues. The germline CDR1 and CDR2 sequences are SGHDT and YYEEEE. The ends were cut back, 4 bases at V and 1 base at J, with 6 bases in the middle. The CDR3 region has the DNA TGTGCCAGCAGCGGACAGGCCAAAAACATTCAGTACTTC. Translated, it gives CASSGQAKNIQYF. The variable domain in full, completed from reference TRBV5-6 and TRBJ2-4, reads DAGVTQSPTHLIKTRGQQVTLRCSPKSGHDTVSWYQQALGQGPQFIFQYYEEEERQRGNFPDRFSGHQFPNYSSELNVNALLLGDSALYLCASSGQAKNIQYFGAGTRLSVL.

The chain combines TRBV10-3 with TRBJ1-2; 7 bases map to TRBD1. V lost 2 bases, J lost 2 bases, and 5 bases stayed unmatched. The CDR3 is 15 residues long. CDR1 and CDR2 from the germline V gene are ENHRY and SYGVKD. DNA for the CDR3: TGTGCCATCAGTGAGCCCGAGACAGGGAACTATGGCTACACCTTC. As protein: CAISEPETGNYGYTF.

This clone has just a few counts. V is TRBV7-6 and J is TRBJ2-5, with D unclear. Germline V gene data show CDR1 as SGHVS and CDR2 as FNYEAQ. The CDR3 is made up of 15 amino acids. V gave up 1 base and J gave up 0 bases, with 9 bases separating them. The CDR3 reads CASSLVLEYQETQYF. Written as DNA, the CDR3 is TGTGCCAGCAGCTTAGTCTTGGAGTACCAAGAGACCCAGTACTTC.

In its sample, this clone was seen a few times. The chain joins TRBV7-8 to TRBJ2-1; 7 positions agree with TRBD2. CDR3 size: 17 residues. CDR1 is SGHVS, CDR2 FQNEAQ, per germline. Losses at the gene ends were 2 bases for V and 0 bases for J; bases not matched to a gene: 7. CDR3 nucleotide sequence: TGTGCCAGCAGCTTACGGTTCGGGGGGAGCTCCTACAATGAGCAGTTCTTC. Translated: CASSLRFGGSSYNEQFF.

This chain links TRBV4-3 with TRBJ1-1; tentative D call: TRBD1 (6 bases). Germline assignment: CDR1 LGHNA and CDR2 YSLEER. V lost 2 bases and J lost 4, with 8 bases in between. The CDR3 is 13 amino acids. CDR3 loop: CASSQNRATEAFF. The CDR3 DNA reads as TGCGCCAGCAGCCAAAACAGGGCCACTGAAGCTTTCTTT.

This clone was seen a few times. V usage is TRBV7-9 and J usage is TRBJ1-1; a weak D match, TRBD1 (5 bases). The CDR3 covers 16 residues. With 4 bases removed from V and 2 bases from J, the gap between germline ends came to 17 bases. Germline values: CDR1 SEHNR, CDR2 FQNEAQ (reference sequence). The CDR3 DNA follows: TGTGCCAGCAGCTCCCCCCGCGGGGGAATTAACACTGAAGCTTTCTTT. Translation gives CASSSPRGGINTEAFF.

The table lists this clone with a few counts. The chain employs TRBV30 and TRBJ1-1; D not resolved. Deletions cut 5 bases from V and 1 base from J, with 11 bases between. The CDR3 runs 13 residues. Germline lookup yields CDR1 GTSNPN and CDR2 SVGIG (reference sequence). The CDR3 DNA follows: TGTGCCTGGCATGGTTGGGGGAACACTGAAGCTTTCTTT. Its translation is CAWHGWGNTEAFF. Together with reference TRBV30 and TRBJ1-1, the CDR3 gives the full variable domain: SQTIHQWPATLVQPVGSPLSLECTVEGTSNPNLYWYRQAAGRGLQLLFYSVGIGQISSEVPQNLSASRPQDRQFILSSKKLLLSDSGFYLCAWHGWGNTEAFFGQGTRLTVV.

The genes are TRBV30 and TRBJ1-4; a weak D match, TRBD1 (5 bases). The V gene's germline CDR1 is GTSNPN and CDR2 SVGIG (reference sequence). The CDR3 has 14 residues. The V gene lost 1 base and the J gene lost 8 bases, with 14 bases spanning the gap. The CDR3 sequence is CAWSAPGVREKLFF. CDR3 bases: TGTGCCTGGAGTGCCCCGGGGGTCCGAGAAAAACTGTTTTTT.

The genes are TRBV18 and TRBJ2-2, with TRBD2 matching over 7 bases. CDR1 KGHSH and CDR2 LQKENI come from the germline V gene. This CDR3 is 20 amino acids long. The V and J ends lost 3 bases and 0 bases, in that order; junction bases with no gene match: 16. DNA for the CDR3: TGTGCCAGCTCACCGTTTTCTAGCGGAGGTTACCTCGCGAACACCGGGGAGCTGTTTTTT. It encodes CASSPFSSGGYLANTGELFF.

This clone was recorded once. The CDR3 DNA is TGTGCCAGCAGTTTCCGACTAGCGGGGTATAGTGAGCAGTTCTTC. The encoded protein is CASSFRLAGYSEQFF. This chain joins TRBV7-6 and TRBJ2-1; the match to TRBD2 covers 11 bases. The ends lost 6 bases at V and 9 bases at J; junction bases unmatched: 10. The CDR3 loop spans 15 amino acids. Germline V CDR1 and CDR2: SGHVS, FNYEAQ.

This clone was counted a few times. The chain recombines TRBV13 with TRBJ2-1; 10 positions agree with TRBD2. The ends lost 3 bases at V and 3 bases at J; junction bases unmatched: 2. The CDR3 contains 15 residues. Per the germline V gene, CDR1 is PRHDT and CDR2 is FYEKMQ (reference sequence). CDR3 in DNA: TGTGCCAGCAGCTTCAGCGGGGGGGACTACAATGAGCAGTTCTTC. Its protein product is CASSFSGGDYNEQFF. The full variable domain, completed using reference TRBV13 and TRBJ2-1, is AAGVIQSPRHLIKEKRETATLKCYPIPRHDTVYWYQQGPGQDPQFLISFYEKMQSDKGSIPDRFSAQQFSDYHSELNMSSLELGDSALYFCASSFSGGDYNEQFFGPGTRLTVL.

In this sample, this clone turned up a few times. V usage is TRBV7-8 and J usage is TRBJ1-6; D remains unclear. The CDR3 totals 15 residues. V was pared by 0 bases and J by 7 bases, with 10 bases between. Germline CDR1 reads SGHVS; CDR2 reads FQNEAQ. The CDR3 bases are TGTGCCAGCAGCTTAGCGCCACGGAAGAATTCACCCCTCCACTTT. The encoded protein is CASSLAPRKNSPLHF.

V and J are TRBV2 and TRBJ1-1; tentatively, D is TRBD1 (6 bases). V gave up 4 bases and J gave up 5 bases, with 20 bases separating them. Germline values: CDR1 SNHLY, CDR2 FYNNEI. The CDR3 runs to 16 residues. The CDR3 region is CASSVWKGEGTTEAFF. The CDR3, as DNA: TGTGCCAGCAGTGTATGGAAGGGGGAGGGAACAACTGAAGCTTTCTTT.

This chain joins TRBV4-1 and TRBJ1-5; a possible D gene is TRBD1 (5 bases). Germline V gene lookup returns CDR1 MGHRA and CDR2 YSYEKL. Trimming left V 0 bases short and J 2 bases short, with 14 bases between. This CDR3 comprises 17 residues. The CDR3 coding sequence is TGCGCCAGCAGCCAAGACCCCCCCCAGGGCGGCAATCAGCCCCAGCATTTT. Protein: CASSQDPPQGGNQPQHF.

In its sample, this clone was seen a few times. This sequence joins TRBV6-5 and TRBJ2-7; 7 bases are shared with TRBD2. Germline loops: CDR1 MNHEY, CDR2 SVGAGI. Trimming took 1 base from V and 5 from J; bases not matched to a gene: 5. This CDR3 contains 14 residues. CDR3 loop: CASSYWGGGDEQYF. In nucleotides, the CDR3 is TGTGCCAGCAGTTACTGGGGGGGAGGCGACGAGCAGTACTTC.

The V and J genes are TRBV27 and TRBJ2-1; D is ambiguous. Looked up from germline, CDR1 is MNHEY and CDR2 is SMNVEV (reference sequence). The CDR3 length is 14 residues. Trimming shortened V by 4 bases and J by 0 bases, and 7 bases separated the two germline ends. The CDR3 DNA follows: TGTGCCAGCAGTTCTGGGGACTCCTACAATGAGCAGTTCTTC. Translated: CASSSGDSYNEQFF.

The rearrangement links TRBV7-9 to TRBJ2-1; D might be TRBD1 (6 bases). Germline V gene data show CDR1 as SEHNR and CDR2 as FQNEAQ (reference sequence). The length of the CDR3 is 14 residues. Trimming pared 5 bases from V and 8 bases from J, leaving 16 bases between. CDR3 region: CASSQGSIYDEQFF. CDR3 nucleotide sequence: TGTGCCAGCAGCCAGGGGTCCATATACGATGAGCAGTTCTTC.

The CDR3 region has the DNA TGTGCCTGGAGTGTCGGCGGGGGGCGGACAGATACGCAGTATTTT. Protein sequence: CAWSVGGGRTDTQYF. The chain combines TRBV30 with TRBJ2-3; 8 positions match TRBD2. The germline gives CDR1 GTSNPN, CDR2 SVGIG (reference sequence). The CDR3 has 15 amino acids. V shed 0 bases and J 3 bases; nucleotides not matched to a gene: 5.

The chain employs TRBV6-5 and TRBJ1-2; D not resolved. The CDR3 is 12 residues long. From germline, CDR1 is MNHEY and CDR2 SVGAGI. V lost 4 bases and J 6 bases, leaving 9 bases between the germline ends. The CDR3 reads CASSSYVNGYTF. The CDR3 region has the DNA TGTGCCAGCAGTTCGTACGTCAATGGCTACACCTTC.

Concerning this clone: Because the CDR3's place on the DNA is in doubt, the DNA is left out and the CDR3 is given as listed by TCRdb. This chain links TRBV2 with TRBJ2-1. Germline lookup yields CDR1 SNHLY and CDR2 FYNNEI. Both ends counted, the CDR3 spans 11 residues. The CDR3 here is CASILDNEQFF.